This T cell receptor beta chain is from a study of T cells in Graves' hyperthyroidism and ophthalmopathy. Study-level points and caveats: Through a model of 13 V-J features, ophthalmopathy was separated from stable hyperthyroidism.

The CDR3 extends over 19 amino acids. From germline, CDR1 is MGHRA and CDR2 YSYEKL. Trimming left V 4 bases short and J 5 bases short, with 29 bases between. To note about this clonotype: Its antigen is undetermined.

Patients with uncontrolled infections, other autoimmune diseases, pregnancy or lactation were excluded. Diagnosis relied on clinical symptoms, serum thyroxine and TRAb, thyroid ultrasound and orbital computed tomography. Amplified TCR beta CDR3 regions derived from RNA transcripts. Researchers ran a first-round RT-PCR on the TCR CDR3 using the HTBI primer set. TCRdb redid the calling of the multiplex PCR reads with MiXCR, one entry per CDR3 protein. The profile shows about 400,000 distinct CDR3 sequences, roughly 13% of them singletons. The origin of this receptor is a woman aged 18-29 years with Graves' hyperthyroidism. The genes are TRBV4-1 and TRBJ2-5; D could derive from TRBD1 or TRBD2 (5 bases each). The sequencing sample was made of blood. The CDR3 reads CASSPARVGVVGDRETQYF. The CDR3 DNA sequence: TGCGCCAGCAGCCCAGCCCGGGTGGGGGTGGTCGGGGATCGGGAGACCCAGTACTTC.